The 18 T cell receptor beta chains below all came from one sample that was sequenced in a study of blood T cell repertoires in COVID-19. Assay used: immunoSEQ multiplex PCR; TCRdb lists only in-frame clones, some missing. This sample carries about 200,000 clones, approximately 83% of them seen once, and the ten largest clones take about 5.3%. Sequencing was done on a sample of PBMCs or T cells enriched from blood (not recorded which). These receptors were taken from a woman in her 50s who had been exposed to COVID-19.

Details on this clone: The sample has other DNA sequences that encode this CDR3 too. This sequence joins TRBV27 and TRBJ1-1, with 7 bases aligning to TRBD1. Trimming took 5 bases from V and 1 from J; bases not matched to a gene: 4. The CDR3 has 14 residues. The germline CDR1 and CDR2 sequences are MNHEY and SMNVEV (reference sequence). This chain's CDR3 is CASSPDRANTEAFF. CDR3 coding DNA: TGTGCCAGCAGTCCAGACAGGGCGAACACTGAAGCTTTCTTT.

The gene calls are TRBV11-2 and TRBJ1-6; 7 bases align to TRBD1. The V gene's germline CDR1 is SGHAT and CDR2 FQNNGV. V was clipped by 4 bases and J by 7 bases; unmatched bases: 13. The CDR3 extends over 17 amino acids. The CDR3 DNA is TGTGCCAGCAGCTCGAAGGGGGCGGCAAGGGGGAATTCACCCCTCCACTTT. Protein: CASSSKGAARGNSPLHF.

The rearrangement uses TRBV18 and TRBJ2-2, with 10 bases identical to TRBD1. Germline V gene data show CDR1 as KGHSH and CDR2 as LQKENI. The CDR3 runs to 15 residues. V dropped 5 bases and J dropped 3; count of bases not matched to a gene: 3. The CDR3 sequence is CASSRQGADTGELFF. In nucleotides, the CDR3 is TGTGCCAGCTCAAGACAGGGGGCGGACACCGGGGAGCTGTTTTTT.

This chain connects TRBV7-6 to TRBJ2-3; tentatively, D is TRBD2 (6 bases). This CDR3 has 16 amino acids. Germline V gives CDR1 SGHVS, CDR2 FNYEAQ. V gave up 1 base and J gave up 2 bases, with 13 bases separating them. The CDR3 is CASSLEGGQVTDTQYF. The CDR3 DNA is TGTGCCAGCAGCTTAGAGGGAGGCCAGGTCACAGATACGCAGTATTTT.

V gene TRBV19 combines with J gene TRBJ1-6; 8 nucleotides line up with TRBD1. The CDR3 is made up of 15 amino acids. The trim removed 6 bases at V and 4 bases at J, leaving 5 bases unmatched. CDR1 and CDR2 from the germline V gene are LNHDA and SQIVND (reference sequence). The CDR3 DNA follows: TGTGCCAGTAGGACAGGGGACAATTATAATTCACCCCTCCACTTT. This codes for CASRTGDNYNSPLHF.

In DNA form, the CDR3 reads TGCGCCAGCAGCCAAGATCTACCGGGAGGTTCTGGAAACACCATATATTTT. This encodes CASSQDLPGGSGNTIYF. The chain joins TRBV4-3 to TRBJ1-3; D gene uncertain. The CDR3 has 17 residues. From germline, CDR1 is LGHNA and CDR2 YSLEER. Trimming pared 0 bases from V and 1 base from J, leaving 13 bases between.

This clone was detected only once. The V and J genes are TRBV9 and TRBJ1-1; a possible D gene is TRBD1 (5 bases). Trimming shortened V by 0 bases and J by 5 bases, and 11 bases separated the two germline ends. The CDR3 consists of 14 residues. Germline assignment: CDR1 SGDLS and CDR2 YYNGEE. The CDR3 DNA is TGTGCCAGCAGCGTAGGCGGGGGTATTACTGAAGCTTTCTTT. Encoded protein: CASSVGGGITEAFF.

The rearrangement links TRBV6-1 to TRBJ2-7; 9 nucleotides align to TRBD1. The V and J ends lost 1 base and 3 bases, in that order; junction bases with no gene match: 4. The CDR3 runs to 15 residues. CDR1 is MNHNS and CDR2 is SASEGT in the germline V gene. The CDR3 spells CASSEGLTGGYEQYF. CDR3 DNA: TGTGCCAGCAGTGAAGGTCTGACAGGGGGCTACGAGCAGTACTTC.

The J gene is TRBJ1-2, the V gene TRBV9; D is undetermined. V lost 0 bases to trimming and J lost 0 bases, with 9 bases between them. Germline CDR1 reads SGDLS; CDR2 reads YYNGEE. There are 15 residues in the CDR3. CDR3 in DNA: TGTGCCAGCAGCGTAGAAGGAGTTCCTAACTATGGCTACACCTTC. It translates to CASSVEGVPNYGYTF.

This clone appeared a few times. The chain employs TRBV24-1 and TRBJ2-5; 8 bases are shared with TRBD1. Germline CDR1 and CDR2: KGHDR and SFDVKD. The CDR3 contains 16 residues. Trimming at V came to 3 bases and at J to 5 bases, leaving 10 bases not matched to a gene. CDR3 DNA sequence: TGTGCCACCAGTGATCACGCCGGACAGGGAGGCGAGACCCAGTACTTC. Protein product: CATSDHAGQGGETQYF.

The rearrangement joins TRBV4-3 to TRBJ2-2; 8 nucleotides agree with TRBD1. The CDR3 is made up of 15 amino acids. V was pared by 1 base and J by 8 bases, with 6 bases of the junction left unmatched. Germline V gene sequence: CDR1 LGHNA, CDR2 YSLEER. The CDR3 loop reads CASSQVDRDGGELFF. In DNA form, the CDR3 reads TGCGCCAGCAGCCAAGTGGACAGGGATGGAGGGGAGCTGTTTTTT.

Only one count was recorded for this clone. The chain uses TRBV7-2 and TRBJ2-1; TRBD2 matches 8 bases. V dropped 1 base and J dropped 12; count of bases not matched to a gene: 5. CDR1 and CDR2 from the germline V gene are SGHTA and FQGNSA. The CDR3 contains 13 residues. CDR3 region: CASSLGSSGGQFF. The CDR3 nucleotides read TGTGCCAGCAGCTTAGGGTCAAGCGGGGGGCAGTTCTTC.

V gene TRBV27 combines with J gene TRBJ1-2, with TRBD1 as a possible D gene (5 bases). V dropped 4 bases and J dropped 4 bases, with 16 bases sitting between them. The CDR3 spans 15 residues. The V gene's germline CDR1 is MNHEY and CDR2 SMNVEV (reference sequence). The CDR3 DNA reads TGTGCCAGCAGTTCCTACCGGGACTCAATCTATGGCTACACCTTC. Protein product: CASSSYRDSIYGYTF.

The V call is TRBV5-4, the J call TRBJ1-2; D remains unclear. Germline CDR1 is SGHNT and CDR2 is YYREEE (reference sequence). V was shortened by 3 bases and J by 0 bases, with 6 bases between the two germline ends. This CDR3 is built from 13 residues. This chain's CDR3 is CASSYTANYGYTF. The CDR3 DNA follows: TGTGCCAGCAGCTATACAGCTAACTATGGCTACACCTTC.

The CDR3 nucleotides read TGTGCCGTTTCCCAGGGACAGGGGGTGGGAAACACCATATATTTT. The encoded protein is CAVSQGQGVGNTIYF. V gene TRBV15 combines with J gene TRBJ1-3; 11 bases agree with TRBD1. With V trimmed by 11 bases and J by 4 bases, 10 bases remained unmatched. This CDR3 comprises 15 residues. Per the germline V gene, CDR1 is LNHNV and CDR2 is YYDKDF (reference sequence).

This clone was counted only a few times. V and J are TRBV9 and TRBJ1-1; TRBD1 aligns across 8 bases. Germline assignment: CDR1 SGDLS and CDR2 YYNGEE. V shed 0 bases and J 6 bases; nucleotides not matched to a gene: 10. CDR3 length equals 16 residues. The chain's CDR3 is CASSVAPTGAKAEAFF. CDR3 DNA sequence: TGTGCCAGCAGCGTAGCTCCGACAGGGGCTAAGGCTGAAGCTTTCTTT.

The J gene is TRBJ2-7, the V gene TRBV24-1, with D perhaps matching TRBD1 (6 bases). This CDR3 comprises 13 residues. The germline CDR1 and CDR2 sequences are KGHDR and SFDVKD. Trimming shortened V by 3 bases and J by 6 bases, and 11 bases separated the two germline ends. The CDR3 coding sequence is TGTGCCACCAGTGATACAGGGCTCACCGAGCAGTACTTC. Amino acid sequence: CATSDTGLTEQYF.

This clone was observed a handful of times. The rearrangement links TRBV5-1 to TRBJ1-1; a weak D match, TRBD1 (5 bases). V lost 2 bases and J lost 2, with 10 bases in between. The CDR3 consists of 14 residues. From germline, CDR1 is SGHRS and CDR2 YFSETQ. The CDR3 region is CASSFGGGNTEAFF. The DNA for the CDR3 is TGCGCCAGCAGCTTCGGGGGAGGAAACACTGAAGCTTTCTTT.